This is a list of T cell receptor beta chains from one sample in a study of OX40 agonist ivuxolimab in advanced cancers. The method was immunoSEQ multiplex PCR; TCRdb's version includes in-frame clones alone and lacks a portion of them. The data contain about 15,000 clones, roughly three quarters of them seen just once; the ten biggest clones take up 30% to 35%. Sequenced material: CD4+ or CD8+ T cells sorted from blood, taken in a trial of the OX40 agonist ivuxolimab. Receptors originate from an adult with an advanced solid tumor such as melanoma, head and neck, liver or kidney cancer. Each CDR3 is given with its conserved first and last residue. Each record gives: V gene, J gene, clone size, D gene, CDR3 DNA, CDR3 protein. The D gene is left open where the match is weak. Clone size is stated in some rows and not others, as once, few, many or a class when expanded.

TRBV5-6	TRBJ2-7	-	TRBD1	TGTGCCAGCAGCTGGGGACAGACCTACGAGCAGTACTTC	CASSWGQTYEQYF
TRBV7-2	TRBJ2-7	-	-	TGTGCCAGCAGTTTTAGGACAGCTACCTACGAGCAGTACTTC	CASSFRTATYEQYF
TRBV6-6	TRBJ1-1	-	-	TGTGCCAGCAGTCCATTCGAGGGGAACACTGAAGCTTTCTTT	CASSPFEGNTEAFF
TRBV6-5	TRBJ1-3	-	-	TGTGCCAGTACACCGGTTTGGGGAAACACCATATATTTT	CASTPVWGNTIYF
TRBV4-3	TRBJ1-6	-	-	TGCGCCAGCAGCCAAGAAAGGGATTCACCCCTCCACTTT	CASSQERDSPLHF
TRBV27	TRBJ1-4	-	-	TGTGCCAGCAGTGGCTGGAGAGAAAAACTGTTTTTT	CASSGWREKLFF
TRBV5-4	TRBJ2-1	-	-	TGTGCCAGCAGCCAATTGAACACAAGCCCGGACTACAATGAGCAGTTCTTC	CASSQLNTSPDYNEQFF
TRBV7-9	TRBJ2-2	-	-	TGTGCCAGCAGCCGCTCGCCGGGGTATAGCACCGGGGAGCTGTTTTTT	CASSRSPGYSTGELFF
TRBV19	TRBJ1-5	once	-	TGTGCCAGTACCCCGTCCGGGCCTCAGCCCCAGCATTTT	CASTPSGPQPQHF
TRBV6-1	TRBJ2-7	-	-	TGTGCCAGCACTTCCGGCAGTGGCGACGAGCAGTACTTC	CASTSGSGDEQYF
TRBV5-1	TRBJ1-1	once	-	TGCGCCAGCAGCTTGTGGACAGCTAACGAAGCTTTCTTT	CASSLWTANEAFF
TRBV9	TRBJ2-3	-	TRBD2	TGTGCCAGCAGCGCCCTAGCGGGGGGCACTTCGGATACGCAGTATTTT	CASSALAGGTSDTQYF
TRBV4-2	TRBJ1-4	-	-	TGTGCCAGCAGCCAACCCAATCTGGAGGGCGGGGAAAAACTGTTTTTT	CASSQPNLEGGEKLFF
TRBV2	TRBJ2-7	-	-	TGTGCCAGCAGTGCCCCCGAGGGGGAAGTTACCTACGAGCAGTACTTC	CASSAPEGEVTYEQYF
TRBV27	TRBJ2-7	-	-	TGTGCCAGCAGTTTATCGTTACAGAGCTACGAGCAGTACTTC	CASSLSLQSYEQYF
TRBV4-1	TRBJ1-5	-	TRBD1	TGCGCCAGCAGTCAACGACACTTCGACAGGGACCATCAGCCCCAGCATTTT	CASSQRHFDRDHQPQHF
TRBV18	TRBJ1-5	-	-	TGTGCCAGCTCAACTGATTCAGGGAGCTATAGCAATCAGCCCCAGCATTTT	CASSTDSGSYSNQPQHF
TRBV5-5	TRBJ1-5	-	-	TGTGCCAGCTCCAGGGCAGGGTCTAGCAATCAGCCCCAGCATTTT	CASSRAGSSNQPQHF
TRBV7-2	TRBJ2-2	-	TRBD1	TGTGCCAGCAGCTTAGAGGGGGACAGGACCGGGGAGCTGTTTTTT	CASSLEGDRTGELFF
TRBV9	TRBJ1-1	few	-	TGTGCCAGCAGCGTAGGAGGGGAAAACACTGAAGCTTTCTTT	CASSVGGENTEAFF
TRBV6-6	TRBJ1-1	-	-	TGTGCCAGCAGTCGTTTGACAGGAATACTGAACACTGAAGCTTTCTTT	CASSRLTGILNTEAFF
TRBV6-5	TRBJ2-1	-	TRBD2	TGTGCCAGCAGTCCACCGGGGGGGCCGGTGAATGAGCAGTTCTTC	CASSPPGGPVNEQFF
TRBV4-2	TRBJ2-5	-	-	TGTGCCAGCAGCCAAGAAAACAGCCAAGAGACCCAGTACTTC	CASSQENSQETQYF
TRBV7-9	TRBJ1-2	few	-	TGTGCCAGCAGCCCTTACGGCTTTGCTAACTATGGCTACACCTTC	CASSPYGFANYGYTF
TRBV19	TRBJ1-1	once	-	TGTGCCAGTAGTATTGGGGGGGAAGCTTTCTTT	CASSIGGEAFF
TRBV5-8	TRBJ2-5	-	-	TGTGCCAGCAGCTACTTCAAGGTCCCCGAGACCCAGTACTTC	CASSYFKVPETQYF
TRBV19	TRBJ1-4	-	-	TGTGCCAGTAGCTCGGATGAAAAACTGTTTTTT	CASSSDEKLFF
TRBV7-2	TRBJ1-2	few	-	TGTGCCAGCAGCTTAACGGAGTGGCCGGCCGATGGCTACACCTTC	CASSLTEWPADGYTF
TRBV4-1	TRBJ2-7	-	-	TGCGCCAGCAGCCAAGATACTAACAGACCACGGGAGCAGTACTTC	CASSQDTNRPREQYF
TRBV7-7	TRBJ2-3	few	-	TGTGCCCATGGGGGTGGGAGCACAGATACGCAGTATTTT	CAHGGGSTDTQYF
TRBV7-9	TRBJ2-7	-	-	TGTGCCAGCAGCACCTGGAGTTACGAGCAGTACTTC	CASSTWSYEQYF
TRBV4-1	TRBJ2-3	-	TRBD2	TGCGCCAGCAGCCAAGAGGAGGGACTAGCGGGGTCCAGGGGTACGCAGTATTTT	CASSQEEGLAGSRGTQYF
TRBV6-1	TRBJ2-7	-	-	TGTGCCAGCGGGGACATCATTACCTACGAGCAGTACTTC	CASGDIITYEQYF
TRBV6-5	TRBJ2-5	-	-	TGTGCCAGCAGTTACTATACCGGGACACCCAAAGAGACCCAGTACTTC	CASSYYTGTPKETQYF
TRBV12-5	TRBJ2-7	once	-	TGTGCTAGTGGTTTCGGGGCGGACTACGAGCAGTACTTC	CASGFGADYEQYF
TRBV29-1	TRBJ1-2	-	-	TGCAGCGTTGTAGAGACATATGGCTACACCTTC	CSVVETYGYTF
TRBV6-1	TRBJ1-6	-	-	TGTGCCAGCAGTGAACCCCTGGACATATCATCACCCCTCCACTTT	CASSEPLDISSPLHF
TRBV19	TRBJ1-5	-	TRBD1	TGTGCCAGTAGTTTATTCCTAGGACAGGGGGCAGATCAGCCCCAGCATTTT	CASSLFLGQGADQPQHF
TRBV7-6	TRBJ1-4	-	-	TGTGCCAGCAGCTCCGGGGTTGCTAATGAAAAACTGTTTTTT	CASSSGVANEKLFF
TRBV5-8	TRBJ1-1	-	-	TGTGCCAGCAGCTTGGCCCGAGGTGAAGCTTTCTTT	CASSLARGEAFF
TRBV11-3	TRBJ1-2	-	-	TGTGCCAGCAGCGACTTCAGTTATTATGGCTACACCTTC	CASSDFSYYGYTF
TRBV11-2	TRBJ1-1	-	-	TGTGCCAGCAGCTTAGGGGTTAGGACATTCAGTGAAGCTTTCTTT	CASSLGVRTFSEAFF
TRBV7-3	TRBJ1-1	-	-	TGTGCCAGCGGCTTGGGACACGGAACTGAAGCTTTCTTT	CASGLGHGTEAFF
TRBV4-3	TRBJ1-2	-	-	TGCGCCAGCAGCCAAGATAAGGGGACGGTCTATGGCTACACCTTC	CASSQDKGTVYGYTF